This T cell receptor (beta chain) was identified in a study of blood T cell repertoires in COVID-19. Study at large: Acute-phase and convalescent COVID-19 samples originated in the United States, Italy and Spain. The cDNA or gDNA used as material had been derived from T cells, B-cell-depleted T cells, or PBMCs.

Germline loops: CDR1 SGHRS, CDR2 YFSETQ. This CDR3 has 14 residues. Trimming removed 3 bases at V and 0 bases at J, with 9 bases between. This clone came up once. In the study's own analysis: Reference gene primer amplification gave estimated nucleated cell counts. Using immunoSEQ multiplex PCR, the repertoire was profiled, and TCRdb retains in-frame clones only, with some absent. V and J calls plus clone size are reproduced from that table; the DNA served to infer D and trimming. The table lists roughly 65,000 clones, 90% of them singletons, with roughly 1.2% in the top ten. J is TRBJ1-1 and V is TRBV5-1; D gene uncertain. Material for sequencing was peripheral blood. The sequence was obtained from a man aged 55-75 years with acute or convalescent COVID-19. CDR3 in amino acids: CASSSDGVNTEAFF. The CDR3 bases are TGCGCCAGCAGCTCTGACGGGGTGAACACTGAAGCTTTCTTT.